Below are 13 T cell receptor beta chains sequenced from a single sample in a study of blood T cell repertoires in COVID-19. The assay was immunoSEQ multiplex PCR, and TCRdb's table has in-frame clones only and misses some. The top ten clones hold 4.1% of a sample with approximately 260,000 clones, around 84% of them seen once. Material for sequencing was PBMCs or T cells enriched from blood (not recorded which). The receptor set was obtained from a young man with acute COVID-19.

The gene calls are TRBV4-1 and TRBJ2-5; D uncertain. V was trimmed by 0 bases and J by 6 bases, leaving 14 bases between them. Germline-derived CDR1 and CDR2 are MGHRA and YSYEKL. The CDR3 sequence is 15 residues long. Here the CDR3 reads CASSQDFLVRQTQYF. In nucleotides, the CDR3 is TGCGCCAGCAGCCAAGATTTTTTAGTGCGTCAGACCCAGTACTTC.

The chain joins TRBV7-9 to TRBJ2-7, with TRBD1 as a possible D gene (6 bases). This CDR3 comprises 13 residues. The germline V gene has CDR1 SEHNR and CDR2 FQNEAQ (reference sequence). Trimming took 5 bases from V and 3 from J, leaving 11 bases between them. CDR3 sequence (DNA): TGTGCCAGCAGCAGGAAGGACAGCTACGAGCAGTACGTC. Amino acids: CASSRKDSYEQYV.

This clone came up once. The CDR3, as DNA: TGTGCCATCAGTGAGGTAGCTTACTCTGGAAACACCATATATTTT. The encoded protein is CAISEVAYSGNTIYF. This chain joins TRBV10-3 and TRBJ1-3; no clear D. Germline CDR1 is ENHRY and CDR2 is SYGVKD. V lost 2 bases to trimming and J lost 0 bases, with 8 bases between them. The CDR3 is 15 residues long.

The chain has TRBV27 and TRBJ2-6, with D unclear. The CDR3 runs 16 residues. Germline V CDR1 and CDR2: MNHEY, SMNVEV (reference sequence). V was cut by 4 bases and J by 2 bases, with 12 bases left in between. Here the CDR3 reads CASSSRGVPGANVLTF. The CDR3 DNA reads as TGTGCCAGCAGTTCCAGAGGAGTCCCTGGGGCCAACGTCCTGACTTTC.

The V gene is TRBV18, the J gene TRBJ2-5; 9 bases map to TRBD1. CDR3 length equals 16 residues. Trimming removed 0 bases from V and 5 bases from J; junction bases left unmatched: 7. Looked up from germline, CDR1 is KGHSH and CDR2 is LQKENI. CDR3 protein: CASSPPVGQGLETQYF. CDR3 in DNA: TGTGCCAGCTCACCACCGGTTGGACAGGGGTTGGAGACCCAGTACTTC.

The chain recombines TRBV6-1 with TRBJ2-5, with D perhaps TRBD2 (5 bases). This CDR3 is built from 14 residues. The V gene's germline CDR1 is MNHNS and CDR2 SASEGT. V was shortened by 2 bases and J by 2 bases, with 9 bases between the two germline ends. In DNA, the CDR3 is TGTGCCAGCAGTGAACCGGACTCACAAGAGACCCAGTACTTC. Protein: CASSEPDSQETQYF.

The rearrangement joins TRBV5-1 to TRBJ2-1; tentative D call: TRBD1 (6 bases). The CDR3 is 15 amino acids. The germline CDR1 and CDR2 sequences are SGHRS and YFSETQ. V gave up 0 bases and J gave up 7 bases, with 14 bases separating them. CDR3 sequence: CASSLAPGVENEQFF. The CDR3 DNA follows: TGCGCCAGCAGCTTGGCGCCAGGGGTTGAGAATGAGCAGTTCTTC.

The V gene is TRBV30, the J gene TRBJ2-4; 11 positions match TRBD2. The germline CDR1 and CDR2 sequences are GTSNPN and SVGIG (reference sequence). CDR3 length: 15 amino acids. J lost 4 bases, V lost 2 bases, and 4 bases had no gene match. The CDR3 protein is CAWSSRTSGKNIQYF. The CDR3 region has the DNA TGTGCCTGGAGTTCCCGGACTAGCGGGAAAAACATTCAGTACTTC.

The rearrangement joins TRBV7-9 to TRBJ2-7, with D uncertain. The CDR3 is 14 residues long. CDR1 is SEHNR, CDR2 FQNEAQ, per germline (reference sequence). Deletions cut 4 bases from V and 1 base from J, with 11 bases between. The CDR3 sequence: CASSSLYDSYEQYV. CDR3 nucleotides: TGTGCCAGCAGCTCCCTCTATGATTCCTACGAGCAGTACGTC.

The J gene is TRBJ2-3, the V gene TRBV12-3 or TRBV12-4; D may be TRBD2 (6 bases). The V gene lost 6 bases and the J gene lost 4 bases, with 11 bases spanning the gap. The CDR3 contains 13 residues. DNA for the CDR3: TGTGCCAGCAGGGCGGACTATTCAGATACGCAGTATTTT. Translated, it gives CASRADYSDTQYF.

The CDR3 DNA reads TGTGCCAGCAGTTTATCCGGGGGTGAAAAACTGTTTTTT. Translated: CASSLSGGEKLFF. The rearrangement uses TRBV12-3 or TRBV12-4 and TRBJ1-4; D possibly corresponds to TRBD1 (5 bases). This CDR3 has 13 residues. Between the trimmed V and J ends, which lost 2 bases and 7 bases, there was a span of 8 bases.

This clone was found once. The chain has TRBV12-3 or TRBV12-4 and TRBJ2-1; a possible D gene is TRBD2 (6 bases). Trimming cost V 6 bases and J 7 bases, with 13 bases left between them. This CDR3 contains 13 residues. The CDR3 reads CASSWGRENEQFF. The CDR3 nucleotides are TGTGCCAGCAGCTGGGGTCGGGAGAATGAGCAGTTCTTC.

The CDR3 protein is CASSLDRSYGYTF. The DNA of the CDR3 is TGTGCCAGCAGCTTAGATCGTTCCTATGGCTACACCTTC. The chain joins TRBV7-9 to TRBJ1-2; D remains unclear. V was shortened by 1 base and J by 4 bases, with 7 bases between the two germline ends. The CDR3 sequence is 13 residues long. Germline CDR1 reads SEHNR; CDR2 reads FQNEAQ (reference sequence).